This passage covers 28 T cell receptor beta chains from one sample sequenced in a study of CD8 T cells in ankylosing spondylitis. Study results and caveats: Eight highly homologous variants made up a TCR beta motif, and this motif appeared characteristic of ankylosing spondylitis blood.

TCRdb fed the 5' RACE reads into MiXCR, producing one record per CDR3 protein. The top ten clones hold about 0.5% of a sample with some 800,000 distinct CDR3 sequences, 12% of them seen once. No antigen is known for these receptors. Sequencing input: blood, either unsorted or a sorted T cell fraction (not recorded which). These receptors all stem from a male donor with ankylosing spondylitis.

This clonotype showed up just a few times. The chain recombines TRBV5-1 with TRBJ2-7, with 8 bases fitting TRBD2. The V segment lost 0 bases and the J segment 5 bases; nucleotides outside the gene matches: 10. CDR1 SGHRS and CDR2 YFSETQ come from the germline V gene. This CDR3 has 16 amino acids. CDR3 DNA sequence: TGCGCCAGCAGCTTGGACGGGAGGGTCCAAGGGGACGAGCAGTACTTC. This gives the protein CASSLDGRVQGDEQYF. The entire variable domain, with the rest obtained from reference TRBV5-1 and TRBJ2-7, is as follows: KAGVTQTPRYLIKTRGQQVTLSCSPISGHRSVSWYQQTPGQGLQFLFEYFSETQRNKGNFPGRFSGRQFSNSRSEMNVSTLELGDSALYLCASSLDGRVQGDEQYFGPGTRLTVT.

The V call is TRBV20-1, the J call TRBJ2-7; a possible D gene is TRBD1 (5 bases). This CDR3 has 15 residues. CDR1 and CDR2 (germline): DFQATT, SNEGSKA (reference sequence). The V end lost 5 bases, the J end lost 3 bases, and 20 bases lay between the germline ends. The CDR3 nucleotides read TGCAGTGCTGGCGTGCCCCAGGGTTTTGGCTACGAGCAGTACTTC. Its translation: CSAGVPQGFGYEQYF.

This clonotype was seen a handful of times. This sequence joins TRBV5-1 and TRBJ2-1; D remains ambiguous. Between the trimmed V and J ends, which lost 0 bases and 6 bases, there was a span of 7 bases. The CDR3 length is 13 residues. Germline values: CDR1 SGHRS, CDR2 YFSETQ. The DNA for the CDR3 is TGCGCCAGCAGCTTGGTTCTCAGCAATGAGCAGTTCTTC. Translated: CASSLVLSNEQFF.

This clonotype occurred many times. J is TRBJ2-1 and V is TRBV5-1, with TRBD2 identical over 10 bases. The germline CDR1 and CDR2 sequences are SGHRS and YFSETQ. The length of the CDR3 is 16 residues. Trimming at V came to 8 bases and at J to 0 bases, leaving 8 bases not matched to a gene. The CDR3 region is CASRPGLALSYNEQFF. The DNA for the CDR3 is TGCGCCAGTCGGCCGGGACTAGCGCTCTCCTACAATGAGCAGTTCTTC. Combining the CDR3 with reference TRBV5-1 and TRBJ2-1 gives the whole variable domain KAGVTQTPRYLIKTRGQQVTLSCSPISGHRSVSWYQQTPGQGLQFLFEYFSETQRNKGNFPGRFSGRQFSNSRSEMNVSTLELGDSALYLCASRPGLALSYNEQFFGPGTRLTVL.

The table lists this clonotype with many counts. The rearrangement uses TRBV12-3 or TRBV12-4 and TRBJ2-3, with 13 bases matching TRBD2. Unmatched junction bases numbered 10, after V lost 7 bases and J lost 6 bases. The CDR3 length is 16 residues. The CDR3 is CASIEGLAGRMDTQYF. CDR3 nucleotide sequence: TGTGCCAGCATCGAGGGACTAGCGGGGAGAATGGATACGCAGTATTTT.

Only a few counts were recorded for this clonotype. The chain uses TRBV20-1 and TRBJ1-6; TRBD1 is a possible D gene (6 bases). Deletions cut 4 bases from V and 1 base from J, with 14 bases between. Germline values: CDR1 DFQATT, CDR2 SNEGSKA (reference sequence). The CDR3 is 16 amino acids. CDR3 nucleotides: TGCAGTGCTAACAGGGTGGAAGATTCCTATAATTCACCCCTCCACTTT. It codes for CSANRVEDSYNSPLHF.

At least ten counts were recorded for this clonotype. The genes are TRBV5-6 and TRBJ2-3; 15 bases are a match to TRBD2. CDR1 is SGHDT, CDR2 YYEEEE, per germline. There are 17 residues in the CDR3. Trimming at V came to 6 bases and at J to 4 bases, leaving 9 bases not matched to a gene. CDR3 DNA sequence: TGTGCCAGCACCCACCCGGGACTAGCGGGAGGCGCAGATACGCAGTATTTT. Amino acid sequence: CASTHPGLAGGADTQYF.

The chain joins TRBV4-3 to TRBJ2-2; 12 positions match TRBD2. In germline, CDR1 is LGHNA, CDR2 YSLEER. The CDR3 has 16 amino acids. Unmatched junction bases numbered 7, after V lost 5 bases and J lost 6 bases. The CDR3 loop reads CASSSRTSGVPGELFF. The CDR3 coding sequence is TGCGCCAGCAGCTCCCGGACTAGCGGGGTTCCCGGGGAGCTGTTTTTT.

This clonotype was seen more than once but under ten times. The chain has TRBV7-2 and TRBJ2-7, with D uncertain. Germline CDR1 SGHTA, CDR2 FQGNSA. There are 13 residues in the CDR3. V was clipped by 3 bases and J by 6 bases, with 12 bases between them. The CDR3 sequence: CASSLGFFSEQYF. In DNA, the CDR3 is TGTGCCAGCAGCTTGGGGTTTTTCAGCGAGCAGTACTTC.

In its sample, this clonotype was seen a few times. The rearrangement links TRBV6-6 to TRBJ2-1; possible D gene TRBD2, 5 bases. Germline CDR1 and CDR2: MNHNY and SVGAGI (reference sequence). V lost 0 bases, J lost 6 bases, and 9 bases lay in between. The CDR3 totals 14 residues. Here the CDR3 DNA reads TGTGCCAGCAGTTACTCGCGCACTAGCAATGAGCAGTTCTTC. Translated, it gives CASSYSRTSNEQFF.

The V gene is TRBV7-2, the J gene TRBJ1-2, with unresolved D. CDR3 length equals 15 residues. Germline CDR1 SGHTA, CDR2 FQGNSA. V was trimmed by 5 bases and J by 4 bases, leaving 17 bases between them. The CDR3 sequence is CASSPKAEGGYGYTF. For the CDR3, the DNA is TGTGCCAGCAGCCCCAAGGCGGAGGGTGGCTATGGCTACACCTTC.

This clonotype was recorded many times. The V gene is TRBV5-1, the J gene TRBJ2-1; D is uncertain. V was clipped by 1 base and J by 3 bases, with 14 bases between them. This CDR3 region has 16 residues. Germline V CDR1 and CDR2: SGHRS, YFSETQ. The DNA for the CDR3 is TGCGCCAGCAGCTTGAGGGCAGAGGACGGCTACAATGAGCAGTTCTTC. As protein: CASSLRAEDGYNEQFF.

CDR3 loop: CASSLVFQGLAFF. CDR3 in DNA: TGTGCCAGCAGCTTAGTCTTTCAGGGTCTTGCTTTCTTT. This sequence joins TRBV7-2 and TRBJ1-1; D is perhaps TRBD1 (5 bases). CDR1 is SGHTA, CDR2 FQGNSA, per germline. V gave up 1 base and J gave up 11 bases, with 14 bases separating them. The CDR3 extends over 13 amino acids.

This clonotype was observed a few times. The gene calls are TRBV4-1 and TRBJ2-7; perhaps TRBD2 as D (5 bases). Trimming removed 2 bases from V and 1 base from J, with 18 bases in between. This CDR3 is built from 17 residues. Per the germline V gene, CDR1 is MGHRA and CDR2 is YSYEKL. The CDR3 here is CASSQFLPGLTSYEQYF. In DNA form, the CDR3 reads TGCGCCAGCAGCCAATTCCTCCCCGGACTTACATCCTACGAGCAGTACTTC.

This chain links TRBV7-2 with TRBJ2-1; TRBD2 matches at 9 bases. The CDR3 contains 16 residues. V trimming: 5 bases; J trimming: 5 bases; junction bases outside the gene matches: 10. Germline V gene lookup returns CDR1 SGHTA and CDR2 FQGNSA. The CDR3 bases are TGTGCCAGCAGCCGGAGGCGTAGCGGGAGTAACAATGAGCAGTTCTTC. Protein: CASSRRRSGSNNEQFF.

This clonotype occurred a few times. The chain carries TRBV4-2 and TRBJ2-4, with 11 nucleotides matching TRBD2. The CDR3 consists of 16 residues. Germline CDR1 is LGHNA and CDR2 is YNFKEQ. V lost 3 bases to trimming and J lost 0 bases; unmatched junction nucleotides: 1. CDR3 sequence: CASSQTSGAAKNIQYF. The DNA of the CDR3 is TGTGCCAGCAGCCAGACTAGCGGGGCAGCCAAAAACATTCAGTACTTC.

This chain joins TRBV28 and TRBJ1-4, with no clear D. The V gene lost 6 bases and the J gene lost 0 bases, with 11 bases spanning the gap. CDR1 is MDHEN, CDR2 SYDVKM, per germline. This CDR3 is built from 15 residues. The CDR3, as DNA: TGTGCCAGCAGGCTCTACGGTGCAACTAATGAAAAACTGTTTTTT. Translation: CASRLYGATNEKLFF.

This clonotype occurred many times. The V gene is TRBV28, the J gene TRBJ2-7; 7 bases agree with TRBD1. V shed 6 bases and J 4 bases; nucleotides not matched to a gene: 9. This CDR3 region has 14 residues. Germline lookup yields CDR1 MDHEN and CDR2 SYDVKM. This CDR3 reads CASRKRGHLYEQYF. The CDR3 DNA sequence: TGTGCCAGCAGGAAAAGGGGGCACCTTTACGAGCAGTACTTC.

This clonotype was seen a few times. The chain is built from TRBV4-1 and TRBJ2-2, with TRBD2 identical over 8 bases. Germline CDR1 reads MGHRA; CDR2 reads YSYEKL. The CDR3 contains 17 residues. The J segment lost 6 bases and the V segment lost 10 bases, leaving 19 bases of the junction unmatched. The CDR3 protein is CAISRGGLVSNAGELFF. The CDR3 nucleotides read TGCGCCATCAGTCGGGGGGGCCTGGTCTCTAACGCCGGGGAGCTGTTTTTT.

At least ten counts were recorded for this clonotype. The rearrangement uses TRBV15 and TRBJ2-4, with unresolved D. The germline gives CDR1 LNHNV, CDR2 YYDKDF (reference sequence). Trimming took 0 bases from V and 7 from J, leaving 7 bases between them. The CDR3 has 13 residues. The CDR3 region has the DNA TGTGCCACCAGCAGAGATCCAAGGAACATTCAGTACTTC. Translated, it gives CATSRDPRNIQYF.

In its sample, this clonotype was seen a few times. The rearrangement links TRBV5-1 to TRBJ2-2; 7 nucleotides agree with TRBD2. This CDR3 has 15 amino acids. V lost 1 base and J lost 2; bases outside the gene matches: 2. Per the germline V gene, CDR1 is SGHRS and CDR2 is YFSETQ. The CDR3 nucleotides read TGCGCCAGCAGCTTGACTAGCGTTAACACCGGGGAGCTGTTTTTT. Its translation is CASSLTSVNTGELFF.

This clonotype has just a few counts. The CDR3 region is CASSFGVANTGELFF. The CDR3 DNA is TGCGCCAGCAGCTTTGGCGTCGCGAACACCGGGGAGCTGTTTTTT. The rearrangement links TRBV5-1 to TRBJ2-2; D not certain. Germline CDR1 and CDR2: SGHRS and YFSETQ. Trimming cost V 2 bases and J 0 bases, with 8 bases left between them. The CDR3 contains 15 residues.

V usage is TRBV18 and J usage is TRBJ2-6, with D perhaps TRBD1 (5 bases). The CDR3 is made up of 16 amino acids. V was pared by 6 bases and J by 2 bases, with 14 bases between. Germline values: CDR1 KGHSH, CDR2 LQKENI. CDR3 region: CASSYVGAAGANVLTF. DNA of the CDR3: TGTGCCAGCTCTTACGTTGGGGCTGCTGGGGCCAACGTCCTGACTTTC. The full variable domain, in which reference TRBV18 and TRBJ2-6 provide the parts outside the CDR3, is NAGVMQNPRHLVRRRGQEARLRCSPMKGHSHVYWYRQLPEEGLKFMVYLQKENIIDESGMPKERFSAEFPKEGPSILRIQQVVRGDSAAYFCASSYVGAAGANVLTFGAGSRLTVL.

This clonotype was counted between two and nine times. This chain uses TRBV6-2 or TRBV6-3 with TRBJ2-1, with D unresolved. The CDR3 spans 14 residues. Trimming shortened V by 7 bases and J by 5 bases, and 15 bases separated the two germline ends. The germline gives CDR1 MNHEY, CDR2 SVGEGT. In nucleotides, the CDR3 is TGTGCCAGCACCGAACGAGGATTCGACAATGAGCAGTTCTTC. Translated: CASTERGFDNEQFF.

The chain combines TRBV9 with TRBJ2-1; unclear D gene. The CDR3 spans 15 residues. V gave up 0 bases and J gave up 4 bases, with 11 bases separating them. The germline gives CDR1 SGDLS, CDR2 YYNGEE. The CDR3 coding sequence is TGTGCCAGCAGCGTAGATGAGGCCTCTTACAATGAGCAGTTCTTC. This encodes CASSVDEASYNEQFF.

The CDR3 DNA is TGTGCCAGCAGCAAGAGGGACGAGCAGTACTTC. It yields the protein CASSKRDEQYF. V and J are TRBV6-5 and TRBJ2-7, with D maybe TRBD2 (5 bases). Trimming left V 6 bases short and J 5 bases short, with 8 bases between. CDR1 and CDR2 from the germline V gene are MNHEY and SVGAGI. The CDR3 consists of 11 residues.

This clonotype was seen many times. The chain employs TRBV5-6 and TRBJ2-2; no clear D. Trimming removed 0 bases at V and 6 bases at J, with 6 bases between. The CDR3 is 13 amino acids. Germline CDR1 and CDR2: SGHDT and YYEEEE. The CDR3 nucleotides read TGTGCCAGCAGCTTGGCCGACCCCGGGGAGCTGTTTTTT. Protein: CASSLADPGELFF. The full variable domain, completed using reference TRBV5-6 and TRBJ2-2, is DAGVTQSPTHLIKTRGQQVTLRCSPKSGHDTVSWYQQALGQGPQFIFQYYEEEERQRGNFPDRFSGHQFPNYSSELNVNALLLGDSALYLCASSLADPGELFFGEGSRLTVL.

There are a few counts of this clonotype. V usage is TRBV7-9 and J usage is TRBJ2-7; D gene ambiguous. Trimming pared 2 bases from V and 1 base from J, leaving 12 bases between. Per germline, CDR1 SEHNR and CDR2 FQNEAQ (reference sequence). The CDR3 totals 15 residues. The CDR3, as DNA: TGTGCCAGCAGCTTATCCTTCGGGCGGTCCTACGAGCAGTACTTC. It translates to CASSLSFGRSYEQYF.